This is a list of T cell receptor beta chains from one sample in a study of human T cells and chemical hapten exposure. TCRdb redid the calling of the RACE reads with MiXCR, one entry per CDR3 protein. In the table there are under 130,000 distinct CDR3 sequences, less than 40% of which are singletons. Sequencing used whole blood, obtained in connection with sensitization to the hapten diphenylcyclopropenone (DPC). The receptors come from a man aged 35 to 55 with alopecia areata. Some clones in this sample may be carry-over from other donors' samples. CDR3s include the opening cysteine and the closing phenylalanine or tryptophan. D genes are given only for firm matches. A row's size may be missing; if present it is once, few, many or a size class.

D gene: NA
clone size: few
V gene: TRBV3-1
J gene: TRBJ2-4
CDR3 DNA: TGTGCCAGCAGCCAAAATTTCATGGGGGACAAGGTTACCTTC
CDR3 protein: CASSQNFMGDKVTF

D gene: NA
clone size: few
V gene: TRBV7-2
J gene: TRBJ2-3
CDR3 DNA: TGTGCCAGCAGCTCCCAAGGGAAACCAGATACGCAGTATTTT
CDR3 protein: CASSSQGKPDTQYF

D gene: NA
clone size: NA
V gene: TRBV3-1
J gene: TRBJ2-7
CDR3 DNA: TGTGCCAGCAGCCTGTCTGGGCGTTCAAACGAGCAGTACTTC
CDR3 protein: CASSLSGRSNEQYF

D gene: NA
clone size: few
V gene: TRBV14
J gene: TRBJ2-3
CDR3 DNA: TGTGCCAGCCCGCACAAATTTGGAGATACGCAGTATTTT
CDR3 protein: CASPHKFGDTQYF

D gene: TRBD2
clone size: few
V gene: TRBV6-5
J gene: TRBJ2-3
CDR3 DNA: TGTGCCAGCAGTCGAAATCTAGCGGGAGGGAGCACAGATACGCAGTATTTT
CDR3 protein: CASSRNLAGGSTDTQYF

D gene: TRBD1
clone size: few
V gene: TRBV5-8
J gene: TRBJ1-1
CDR3 DNA: TGTGCCAGCAGCCACCGGGACAGGGGAAGAGGAACTGAAGCTTTCTTT
CDR3 protein: CASSHRDRGRGTEAFF

D gene: NA
clone size: NA
V gene: TRBV27
J gene: TRBJ2-5
CDR3 DNA: TGTGCCAGCAGTGCCCTAAACTCCGGGACACACCAAGAGACCCAGTACTTC
CDR3 protein: CASSALNSGTHQETQYF

D gene: TRBD2
clone size: NA
V gene: TRBV10-2
J gene: TRBJ2-3
CDR3 DNA: TGCGCCAGCAGAATGGGACTAGCGGGAGAGGGCACAGATACGCAGTATTTT
CDR3 protein: CASRMGLAGEGTDTQYF

D gene: TRBD2
clone size: few
V gene: TRBV4-3
J gene: TRBJ2-1
CDR3 DNA: TGCGCCAGCAGCCAGGTAGCGGGAGGGCCTCAGCAGTTCTTC
CDR3 protein: CASSQVAGGPQQFF

D gene: NA
clone size: NA
V gene: TRBV7-8
J gene: TRBJ2-4
CDR3 DNA: TGTGCCAGCACCTCGGGGAGGACCCTAGCCAAAAACATTCAGTACTTC
CDR3 protein: CASTSGRTLAKNIQYF

D gene: NA
clone size: NA
V gene: TRBV6-5
J gene: TRBJ2-2
CDR3 DNA: TGTGCCAGCTGGGTGAACACCGGGGAGCTGTTTTTT
CDR3 protein: CASWVNTGELFF

D gene: NA
clone size: NA
V gene: TRBV29-1
J gene: TRBJ2-3
CDR3 DNA: TGCAGCGCAGAAGAGGGCACAGATACGCAGTATTTT
CDR3 protein: CSAEEGTDTQYF

D gene: NA
clone size: NA
V gene: TRBV7-2
J gene: TRBJ2-3
CDR3 DNA: TGTGCCAGCAGCTTAGGAAATAGTCGAGTGGCAGATACGCAGTATTTT
CDR3 protein: CASSLGNSRVADTQYF

D gene: NA
clone size: few
V gene: TRBV20-1
J gene: TRBJ2-3
CDR3 DNA: TGCAGTGCTAGAGGTGGGGGCGTAGGGGCAGAGAACACAGATACGCAGTATTTT
CDR3 protein: CSARGGGVGAENTDTQYF

D gene: NA
clone size: NA
V gene: TRBV30
J gene: TRBJ2-5
CDR3 DNA: TGTGCCTGGAGTGCCCTAGCGGAGACCCAGTACTTC
CDR3 protein: CAWSALAETQYF

D gene: NA
clone size: NA
V gene: TRBV27
J gene: TRBJ1-2
CDR3 DNA: TGTGCCAGCAGTTTATCATCAGGGGTGTACGGCTACACCTTC
CDR3 protein: CASSLSSGVYGYTF

D gene: TRBD1
clone size: few
V gene: TRBV9
J gene: TRBJ1-5
CDR3 DNA: TGTGCCAGCAGCGTAGATGGGGACAGTGATCAGCCCCAGCATTTT
CDR3 protein: CASSVDGDSDQPQHF

D gene: NA
clone size: NA
V gene: TRBV7-8
J gene: TRBJ2-5
CDR3 DNA: TGTGCCAGCAGCCCCTATTTCCGGGACTCCCAAGAGACCCAGTACTTC
CDR3 protein: CASSPYFRDSQETQYF

D gene: NA
clone size: few
V gene: TRBV6-2/TRBV6-3
J gene: TRBJ1-1
CDR3 DNA: TGTGCCAGCAGCAACGGTGGGGCGGGTTTCATGAACACTGAAGCTTTCTTT
CDR3 protein: CASSNGGAGFMNTEAFF

D gene: NA
clone size: NA
V gene: TRBV7-9
J gene: TRBJ2-5
CDR3 DNA: TGTGCCAGCAGCCTGACAGAGACCCAGTACTTC
CDR3 protein: CASSLTETQYF

D gene: TRBD1
clone size: many
V gene: TRBV6-5
J gene: TRBJ1-2
CDR3 DNA: TGTGCCAGCAGAGAACAGGGGGCGAATGGCTACACCTTC
CDR3 protein: CASREQGANGYTF

D gene: TRBD1
clone size: NA
V gene: TRBV3-1
J gene: TRBJ1-5
CDR3 DNA: TGTGCCAGCAGCCAAACGGGACAGTCCCAGCCCCAGCATTTT
CDR3 protein: CASSQTGQSQPQHF

D gene: TRBD2
clone size: NA
V gene: TRBV3-1
J gene: TRBJ2-5
CDR3 DNA: TGTGCCAGCAGCCTTCGGAGACTAGCGGGGTCTAAAGAGACCCAGTACTTC
CDR3 protein: CASSLRRLAGSKETQYF

D gene: NA
clone size: NA
V gene: TRBV7-2
J gene: TRBJ2-3
CDR3 DNA: TGTGCCAGCAGCTTACTACGAGATACGCAGTATTTT
CDR3 protein: CASSLLRDTQYF

D gene: NA
clone size: NA
V gene: TRBV7-9
J gene: TRBJ2-1
CDR3 DNA: TGTGCCAGCAGCTTAGGCCTAGCCAGCAATGAGCAGTTCTTC
CDR3 protein: CASSLGLASNEQFF

D gene: TRBD2
clone size: NA
V gene: TRBV19
J gene: TRBJ2-1
CDR3 DNA: TGTGCCAGTAGTCCGGACTCCCTAGCGGGAGAGTTTGGTGAGCAGTTCTTC
CDR3 protein: CASSPDSLAGEFGEQFF

D gene: NA
clone size: few
V gene: TRBV7-2
J gene: TRBJ1-2
CDR3 DNA: TGTGCCAGCAGCTTATGGGGGGGCGGGGGCTACACCTTC
CDR3 protein: CASSLWGGGGYTF

D gene: TRBD2
clone size: NA
V gene: TRBV28
J gene: TRBJ2-7
CDR3 DNA: TGTGCCACCATATTGGGGACTAGAACTCTATACGAGCAGTACTTC
CDR3 protein: CATILGTRTLYEQYF

D gene: NA
clone size: NA
V gene: TRBV4-3
J gene: TRBJ1-2
CDR3 DNA: TGCGCCAGCAGCCAAGGCAGGCAGAACTATGGCTACACCTTC
CDR3 protein: CASSQGRQNYGYTF

D gene: NA
clone size: NA
V gene: TRBV7-2
J gene: TRBJ2-5
CDR3 DNA: TGTGCCAGCAGCTTCGGAGGAGCGGTACAAGAGACCCAGTACTTC
CDR3 protein: CASSFGGAVQETQYF

D gene: NA
clone size: many
V gene: TRBV29-1
J gene: TRBJ2-3
CDR3 DNA: TGCAGCGTTGAAGACAGGGTACTGTATACGCAGTATTTT
CDR3 protein: CSVEDRVLYTQYF

D gene: TRBD1
clone size: NA
V gene: TRBV3-1
J gene: TRBJ1-2
CDR3 DNA: TGTGCCAGCAGCCTAAGGACAGGGTCGGACGGCTACACCTTC
CDR3 protein: CASSLRTGSDGYTF

D gene: TRBD1
clone size: NA
V gene: TRBV6-1
J gene: TRBJ1-1
CDR3 DNA: TGTGCCAGCAGTGAACGGGACAGGATCATGAACACTGAAGCTTTCTTT
CDR3 protein: CASSERDRIMNTEAFF

D gene: NA
clone size: few
V gene: TRBV29-1
J gene: TRBJ1-1
CDR3 DNA: TGCAGCGTTGAAGTACTGGGGCTGAACACTGAAGCTTTCTTT
CDR3 protein: CSVEVLGLNTEAFF

D gene: NA
clone size: NA
V gene: TRBV19
J gene: TRBJ1-3
CDR3 DNA: TGTGCCAGTAGTAGCCGGGACTTACGCAGCTCTGGAAACACCATATATTTT
CDR3 protein: CASSSRDLRSSGNTIYF

D gene: TRBD1
clone size: few
V gene: TRBV20-1
J gene: TRBJ2-5
CDR3 DNA: TGCAGTGCTAGAGATCCGGGGACAGGGCTGCGAGAGACCCAGTACTTC
CDR3 protein: CSARDPGTGLRETQYF

D gene: NA
clone size: NA
V gene: TRBV6-2/TRBV6-3
J gene: TRBJ1-2
CDR3 DNA: TGTGCCACCCGGAGCTATGGCTACACCTTC
CDR3 protein: CATRSYGYTF

D gene: NA
clone size: NA
V gene: TRBV6-1
J gene: TRBJ1-1
CDR3 DNA: TGTGCCAGCAGTGAAGAACCTGGATCGGGGACTGAAGCTTTCTTT
CDR3 protein: CASSEEPGSGTEAFF

D gene: NA
clone size: few
V gene: TRBV6-2/TRBV6-3
J gene: TRBJ2-3
CDR3 DNA: TGTGCCAGCACCTGGACTTTCAGTTTTGGAGATACGCAGTATTTT
CDR3 protein: CASTWTFSFGDTQYF

D gene: TRBD2
clone size: few
V gene: TRBV20-1
J gene: TRBJ2-3
CDR3 DNA: TGCAGTGCTAGCGAGCGGGATTGGACAGATACGCAGTATTTT
CDR3 protein: CSASERDWTDTQYF

D gene: TRBD1
clone size: NA
V gene: TRBV10-3
J gene: TRBJ2-2
CDR3 DNA: TGTGCCACCGGACAGGGGTCGGGCACCGGGGAGCTGTTTTTT
CDR3 protein: CATGQGSGTGELFF

D gene: NA
clone size: NA
V gene: TRBV28
J gene: TRBJ1-4
CDR3 DNA: TGTGCCAGCAGGGATTCTACAACTAATGAAAAACTGTTTTTT
CDR3 protein: CASRDSTTNEKLFF

D gene: NA
clone size: NA
V gene: TRBV5-1
J gene: TRBJ2-6
CDR3 DNA: TGCGCCAGCAGCTGGTTGAGGGCACAGGACTCTGGGGCCAACGTCCTGACTTTC
CDR3 protein: CASSWLRAQDSGANVLTF

D gene: NA
clone size: few
V gene: TRBV12-5
J gene: TRBJ1-3
CDR3 DNA: TGTGCTAGTGGTTTGGATGCGGGACTCTCTGGAAACACCATATATTTT
CDR3 protein: CASGLDAGLSGNTIYF

D gene: TRBD1
clone size: few
V gene: TRBV4-1
J gene: TRBJ2-1
CDR3 DNA: TGCGCCAGCAGCCAAGATCTTCCGGACAGGACCTCCTACAATGAGCAGTTCTTC
CDR3 protein: CASSQDLPDRTSYNEQFF

D gene: NA
clone size: NA
V gene: TRBV10-3
J gene: TRBJ2-3
CDR3 DNA: TGTGCCATCAGTGGTTTGTCCGGCCCTAGCACAGATACGCAGTATTTT
CDR3 protein: CAISGLSGPSTDTQYF

D gene: NA
clone size: NA
V gene: TRBV2
J gene: TRBJ2-3
CDR3 DNA: TGTGCCAGCAGTGCCTCAAATACGCAGTATTTT
CDR3 protein: CASSASNTQYF

D gene: NA
clone size: few
V gene: TRBV20-1
J gene: TRBJ2-6
CDR3 DNA: TGCAGTGCTAGAGACCCCAGGCCGGGATTCGGGGCCAACGTCCTGACTTTC
CDR3 protein: CSARDPRPGFGANVLTF

D gene: TRBD2
clone size: NA
V gene: TRBV15
J gene: TRBJ2-3
CDR3 DNA: TGTGCCACCAGCAGAGGCTCCGGGGGGGTGGGCACAGATACGCAGTATTTT
CDR3 protein: CATSRGSGGVGTDTQYF